This T cell receptor beta chain was retrieved from a study of response to subunit inactivated influenza vaccine. This clonotype showed up many times. V was trimmed by 1 base and J by 4 bases, leaving 10 bases between them. Germline CDR1 is SGHVS and CDR2 is FQNEAQ. The CDR3 runs 14 residues. TCRdb reprocessed the RT-PCR reads with MiXCR, giving one entry per CDR3 protein. The sample holds approximately 500,000 distinct CDR3 sequences, roughly 23% seen once. This sample also belongs to another study, concerning T cells expressing NK-cell markers. From that study: For TCR beta, cDNA was produced by 5'RACE template switching with UMIs.

This chain uses TRBV7-8 with TRBJ1-2; D is unresolved. Sequenced material: CD4+ T cells sorted from PBMCs, taken about 13 days after vaccination. The sequence came from a man over 45 who received an inactivated influenza vaccine. This CDR3 reads CASSLVKGGYGYTF. In DNA form, the CDR3 reads TGTGCCAGCAGCTTAGTAAAAGGAGGCTATGGCTACACCTTC.